This T cell receptor (beta chain) was obtained from a study of blood T cell repertoires in COVID-19. Looking at the study overall: COVID-19 samples, acute and convalescent, were from the United States, Italy and Spain. PBMCs, B-cell-depleted T cells, or T cells were the source of the cDNA or gDNA that made up the material.

In the study's own analysis: Amplification with reference gene primers provided the estimates of nucleated cell counts. Here immunoSEQ multiplex PCR was the method, and the copy in TCRdb shows in-frame clones only, minus some. That table furnishes V, J and clone size, whereas the DNA furnished D and trimming. The data contain under 200,000 clones, 65% to 85% of them singletons. Germline values: CDR1 MNHEY, CDR2 SVGEGT. Trimming left V 4 bases short and J 4 bases short, with 11 bases between. The CDR3 sequence is 13 residues long. The sequence was obtained from a man in his 60s with active or convalescent COVID-19. Source material: peripheral blood. V gene TRBV6-2 or TRBV6-3 combines with J gene TRBJ2-7; possibly TRBD1 for D (6 bases). This CDR3 reads CASSFTGSYEQYF. In DNA, the CDR3 is TGTGCCAGCAGTTTCACAGGGTCTTACGAGCAGTACTTC.